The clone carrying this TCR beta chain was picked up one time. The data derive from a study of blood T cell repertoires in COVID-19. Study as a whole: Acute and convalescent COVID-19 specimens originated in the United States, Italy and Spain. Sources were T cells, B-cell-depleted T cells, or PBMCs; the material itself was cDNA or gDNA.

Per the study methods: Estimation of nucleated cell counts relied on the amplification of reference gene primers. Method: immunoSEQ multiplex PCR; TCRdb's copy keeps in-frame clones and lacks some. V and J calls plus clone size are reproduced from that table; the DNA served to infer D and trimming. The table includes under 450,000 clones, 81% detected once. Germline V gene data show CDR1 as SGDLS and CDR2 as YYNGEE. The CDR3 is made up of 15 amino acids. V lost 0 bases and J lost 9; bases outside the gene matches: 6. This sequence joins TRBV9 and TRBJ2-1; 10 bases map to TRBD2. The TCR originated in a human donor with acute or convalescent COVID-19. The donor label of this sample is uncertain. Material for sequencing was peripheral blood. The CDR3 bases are TGTGCCAGCAGCGTAGATTATGTAGCGGGGGGTGAGCAGTTCTTC. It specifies CASSVDYVAGGEQFF.